One and the same sample provided the 8 T cell receptor beta chains below, sequenced in a study of lymphopenia after photon versus proton radiotherapy. Repertoires were generated with immunoSEQ multiplex PCR, while TCRdb's copy carries only in-frame clones and drops some. The profile shows about 24,000 clones, around four fifths of them singletons. The sample here was peripheral blood, taken from a patient treated with proton-based radiotherapy. These receptors were obtained from a woman aged 70-85 years with pancreatic cancer.

The V and J genes are TRBV9 and TRBJ2-5; 7 positions agree with TRBD2. Germline values: CDR1 SGDLS, CDR2 YYNGEE. Trimming removed 2 bases from V and 5 bases from J; junction bases left unmatched: 6. This CDR3 has 14 amino acids. For the CDR3, the DNA is TGTGCCAGCAGCGTGGCGGGGGAGGGGGAGACCCAGTACTTC. Its protein product is CASSVAGEGETQYF.

The V and J genes are TRBV7-3 and TRBJ1-1, with unresolved D. Trimming took 3 bases from V and 4 from J, leaving 15 bases between them. Germline-derived CDR1 and CDR2 are SGHTA and FQGTGA. This CDR3 contains 15 residues. The CDR3 nucleotides are TGTGCCAGCAGCTTTTTTTGGATTTTGGGCACTGAAGCTTTCTTT. This encodes CASSFFWILGTEAFF.

V usage is TRBV6-1 and J usage is TRBJ2-3; TRBD2 is a possible D gene (6 bases). The V gene lost 6 bases and the J gene lost 3 bases, with 16 bases spanning the gap. The CDR3 has 15 residues. The germline V gene encodes CDR1 MNHNS and CDR2 SASEGT. CDR3 sequence: CASSFPEGQTDTQYF. CDR3 in DNA: TGTGCCAGCAGCTTCCCGGAGGGCCAGACAGATACGCAGTATTTT.

CDR3 amino acids: CASSQDGASGTGELFF. CDR3 DNA sequence: TGCGCCAGCAGCCAAGATGGGGCTAGCGGGACCGGGGAGCTGTTTTTT. The chain combines TRBV4-3 with TRBJ2-2; 8 nucleotides line up with TRBD2. Germline V CDR1 and CDR2: LGHNA, YSLEER. The CDR3 contains 16 residues. Trimming removed 0 bases from V and 5 bases from J; junction bases left unmatched: 5.

J is TRBJ2-3 and V is TRBV19; D is uncertain. V was shortened by 1 base and J by 3 bases, with 8 bases between the two germline ends. The CDR3 extends over 14 amino acids. Germline CDR1 reads LNHDA; CDR2 reads SQIVND (reference sequence). CDR3 nucleotide sequence: TGTGCCAGTAGTATAGGGTACCTGACAGATACGCAGTATTTT. It translates to CASSIGYLTDTQYF.

The chain recombines TRBV10-1 with TRBJ2-3, with unresolved D. The V end lost 7 bases, the J end lost 8 bases, and 10 bases lay between the germline ends. The CDR3 is 11 amino acids. The germline CDR1 and CDR2 sequences are WNHNN and SYGVQD (reference sequence). The CDR3 bases are TGCGCCAGCAAGTATTCCTTTACGCAGTATTTT. Amino acids: CASKYSFTQYF.

In nucleotides, the CDR3 is TGTGCCAACCCACAGGGGGCAACGGTTCCAGGCGGAGCTTTCTTT. Amino acids: CANPQGATVPGGAFF. The chain is built from TRBV21-1 and TRBJ1-1; the table assigns TRBD1, which was not confirmed against the DNA. TRBV21-1 is flagged as a pseudogene. This CDR3 is 15 amino acids long.

V and J are TRBV28 and TRBJ2-7; 9 positions match TRBD1. Germline V gene sequence: CDR1 MDHEN, CDR2 SYDVKM. The CDR3 consists of 14 residues. Trimming cost V 7 bases and J 4 bases; bases outside gene matches: 8. The CDR3 bases are TGTGCCAGCACCACGGACAGGGGCCGGTACGAGCAGTACTTC. The encoded protein is CASTTDRGRYEQYF.